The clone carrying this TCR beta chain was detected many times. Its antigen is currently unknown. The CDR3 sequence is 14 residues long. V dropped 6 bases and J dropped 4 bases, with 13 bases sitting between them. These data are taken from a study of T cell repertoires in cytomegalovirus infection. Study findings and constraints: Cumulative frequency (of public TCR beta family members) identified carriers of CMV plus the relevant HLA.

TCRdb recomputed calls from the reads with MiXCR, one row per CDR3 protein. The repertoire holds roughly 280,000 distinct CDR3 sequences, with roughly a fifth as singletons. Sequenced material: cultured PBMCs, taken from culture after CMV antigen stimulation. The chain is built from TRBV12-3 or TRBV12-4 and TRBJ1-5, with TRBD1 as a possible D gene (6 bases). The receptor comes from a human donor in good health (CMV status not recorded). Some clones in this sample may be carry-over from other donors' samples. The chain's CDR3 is CASSQGGGNQPQHF. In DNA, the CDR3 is TGTGCCAGCAGCCAAGGGGGTGGTAATCAGCCCCAGCATTTT.